This T cell receptor (beta chain) was sequenced for a study of OX40 agonist ivuxolimab in advanced cancers. Whole-study context: A partial response was reached by three patients: one with hepatocellular carcinoma and two with cutaneous melanoma.

A remark on this clone: As yet, its antigen is unknown.

Study-level results: Circulating CD4+ and CD8+ T cells showed clonal expansion by week 6 at 0.1 to 3.0 mg/kg.

V was shortened by 1 base and J by 4 bases, with 10 bases between the two germline ends. The length of the CDR3 is 14 residues. From germline, CDR1 is SEHNR and CDR2 FQNEAQ (reference sequence). Assay: immunoSEQ multiplex PCR; the TCRdb copy retains only in-frame clones and omits some. The sample holds around 73,000 clones, 75% to 90% seen once. Researchers took blood at baseline, on cycle 4 day 1, and on cycle 7 day 1. The specimen comprised CD4+ or CD8+ T cells sorted from blood, sampled in a trial of the OX40 agonist ivuxolimab. The rearrangement links TRBV7-9 to TRBJ2-5, with a weak D call TRBD1 (6 bases). This sequence was found in an adult with an advanced solid tumor such as melanoma, head and neck, liver or kidney cancer. CDR3 sequence: CASSLVQGRETQYF. CDR3 nucleotide sequence: TGTGCCAGCAGCTTAGTACAGGGACGAGAGACCCAGTACTTC.